The clone carrying this T cell receptor beta chain was recorded once. Its antigen remains unknown. This entry comes from a study of vaccination effects on CD4 cells after COVID-19. Study results and caveats: Pronounced clonal contraction occurred in clones induced by infection and by vaccine late after vaccination.

Clones were sequenced by immunoSEQ multiplex PCR, and TCRdb holds only the in-frame ones, with some missing. The sample yields tens of thousands of clones, about two thirds seen once. The trim removed 0 bases at V and 4 bases at J, leaving 9 bases unmatched. This CDR3 has 16 residues. Per germline, CDR1 SQVTM and CDR2 ANQGSEA. The ViraFEST assay expanded antigen-specific CD4+ T cells with viral peptide pools before sequencing. Scientists isolated CD4+ T cells after a roughly ten-day culture period ended. Vaccine recipients, nucleocapsid antibody negative, had no prior SARS-CoV-2 infection. In culture with 8 to 10 IU/ml IL-2 and approximately 9.1 ug/ml peptides, PBMC were grown at fewer than 2.5 million per well.

Material: CD4+ T cells from PBMCs cultured with SARS-CoV-2 spike peptides, obtained before COVID-19 vaccination. This sequence joins TRBV29-1 and TRBJ1-2; 9 nucleotides agree with TRBD1. The source is a human donor who received a COVID-19 vaccine. The CDR3: CSVEDQKTGGGYGYTF. In DNA, the CDR3 is TGCAGCGTTGAAGATCAGAAGACAGGGGGGGGCTATGGCTACACCTTC.